This T cell receptor beta chain was captured by sequencing in a study of regulatory T cells in long-lasting Graves disease. The table lists this clonotype with many counts. Time point defined: newly diagnosed GD, antithyroid drugs for less than 3 months. Construction of the TCR library relied on RNA isolated from PBMCs. Doctors identified Graves' disease using the American Thyroid Association guidelines. In building TCR beta libraries, iRepertoire HTBI primers were used together with Arm-PCR of CDR3 regions. TCRdb independently ran MiXCR on the multiplex PCR reads; one entry per CDR3 protein. The sample has 400,000 to 450,000 distinct CDR3 sequences, 16% seen once; the top ten hold about 10%. The CDR3 has 17 amino acids. With 0 bases clipped from V and 5 bases from J, the junction kept 10 bases outside the gene matches. Germline values: CDR1 SGHRS, CDR2 YFSETQ. These same records also appear under a second study, on T cells in Graves' hyperthyroidism and ophthalmopathy.

The receptor comes from a woman aged 25 to 39 with Graves disease. The chain joins TRBV5-1 to TRBJ2-2, with 7 nucleotides matching TRBD2. The sequencing here drew on peripheral blood mononuclear cells (PBMCs), taken at new diagnosis, from a patient treated with antithyroid drugs. The CDR3 here is CASSLGRAGRDTGELFF. The CDR3 DNA follows: TGCGCCAGCAGCTTGGGTAGAGCGGGACGAGATACCGGGGAGCTGTTTTTT.